A single sample gave rise to the 21 T cell receptor beta chains below, sequenced in a study of T cells in Graves' hyperthyroidism and ophthalmopathy. Amplification of TCR beta CDR3 regions was performed using RNA transcripts as template. The HTBI primer set served for first-round RT-PCR of the TCR CDR3. A single record per CDR3 protein comes from TCRdb applying MiXCR to the multiplex PCR reads. The table shows hundreds of thousands of distinct CDR3 sequences, with approximately 25% occurring only once. Sequenced sample: blood. The receptors shown here come from a woman aged 25-40 years with Graves' ophthalmopathy.

The sample holds many counts of this clonotype. V is TRBV11-2 and J is TRBJ2-2, with TRBD2 matching over 11 bases. The CDR3 extends over 16 amino acids. The V gene end was trimmed by 5 bases and the J gene end by 4 bases; junction bases not matched to a gene: 6. CDR1 SGHAT and CDR2 FQNNGV come from the germline V gene. The CDR3 sequence is CASSLALAGGTGELFF. The CDR3 coding sequence is TGTGCCAGCAGCCTAGCTCTAGCGGGGGGCACCGGGGAGCTGTTTTTT.

At least ten counts were recorded for this clonotype. V and J are TRBV6-5 and TRBJ2-5; D perhaps matches TRBD2 (6 bases). V was shortened by 4 bases and J by 1 base, with 13 bases between the two germline ends. The CDR3 loop spans 15 amino acids. CDR1 and CDR2 from the germline V gene are MNHEY and SVGAGI. The CDR3 DNA is TGTGCCAGCAGTTTTTTTGGAGGGCGCCAAGAGACCCAGTACTTC. Translating it yields CASSFFGGRQETQYF.

Many counts were recorded for this clonotype. The CDR3 region has the DNA TGTGCCAGCAGTCCCCCCACGAGGATAGGGACCCAGTACTTC. This gives the protein CASSPPTRIGTQYF. The rearrangement uses TRBV12-3 or TRBV12-4 and TRBJ2-5; D unclear. This CDR3 spans 14 amino acids. V was cut by 5 bases and J by 7 bases, with 17 bases left in between.

The CDR3 DNA sequence: TGTGCCTGGAGCCGCTACAGGGGAGAGACTGAAGCTTTCTTT. Protein: CAWSRYRGETEAFF. The rearrangement joins TRBV30 to TRBJ1-1; TRBD1 agrees at 7 bases. The trim removed 3 bases at V and 5 bases at J, leaving 9 bases unmatched. The CDR3 totals 14 residues. Per the germline V gene, CDR1 is GTSNPN and CDR2 is SVGIG (reference sequence).

The chain links TRBV6-2 or TRBV6-3 to TRBJ2-7; TRBD2 matches 11 bases. The CDR3 runs 15 residues. V trimming: 7 bases; J trimming: 4 bases; junction bases outside the gene matches: 9. Germline loops: CDR1 MNHEY, CDR2 SVGEGT. CDR3 residues: CASKRGLAELYEQYF. In DNA, the CDR3 is TGTGCCAGCAAACGGGGACTAGCGGAACTTTACGAGCAGTACTTC.

This clonotype occurred many times. The V and J genes are TRBV4-1 and TRBJ2-5; the match to TRBD1 covers 9 bases. Losses at the gene ends were 5 bases for V and 4 bases for J; bases not matched to a gene: 11. The CDR3 length is 16 residues. The germline gives CDR1 MGHRA, CDR2 YSYEKL. In DNA, the CDR3 is TGCGCCAGCAGCGGCCTGGGACAGGGAATGGGAGAGACCCAGTACTTC. Translated, it gives CASSGLGQGMGETQYF.

The genes are TRBV20-1 and TRBJ1-1, with TRBD1 matching over 7 bases. This CDR3 has 15 amino acids. The trim removed 2 bases at V and 0 bases at J, leaving 6 bases unmatched. Looked up from germline, CDR1 is DFQATT and CDR2 is SNEGSKA (reference sequence). The CDR3, as DNA: TGCAGTGCTAGACCCTTTGACAGGGTGAACACTGAAGCTTTCTTT. Amino acids: CSARPFDRVNTEAFF.

Here the CDR3 DNA reads TGTGCCAGCACGGGACAGGGCGGATATGGCTACACCTTC. Its protein is CASTGQGGYGYTF. The chain couples TRBV6-1 to TRBJ1-2, with 9 bases fitting TRBD1. Germline-derived CDR1 and CDR2 are MNHNS and SASEGT. The trim removed 7 bases at V and 5 bases at J, leaving 5 bases unmatched. This CDR3 is built from 13 residues.

This chain links TRBV11-2 with TRBJ2-5; tentatively, D is TRBD2 (7 bases). V shed 0 bases and J shed 4 bases, with 12 bases lying between them. CDR1 and CDR2 from the germline V gene are SGHAT and FQNNGV. The CDR3 is made up of 15 amino acids. CDR3 nucleotides: TGTGCCAGCAGCTTAGATCCCGGGGGGCTAGAGACCCAGTACTTC. Its translation is CASSLDPGGLETQYF.

This clonotype has more than one count but fewer than ten. V and J are TRBV15 and TRBJ1-1; D not resolved. Germline V gives CDR1 LNHNV, CDR2 YYDKDF (reference sequence). CDR3 length equals 14 residues. V lost 0 bases, J lost 4 bases, and 9 bases lay in between. The CDR3 nucleotides read TGTGCCACCAGCAGAGATTGGATCGGCACTGAAGCTTTCTTT. This encodes CATSRDWIGTEAFF.

This clonotype was counted at least ten times. This chain links TRBV13 with TRBJ2-7; D unclear. Trimming removed 5 bases from V and 0 bases from J, with 11 bases in between. The CDR3 totals 14 residues. Germline lookup yields CDR1 PRHDT and CDR2 FYEKMQ (reference sequence). The CDR3 coding sequence is TGTGCCAGCAGCCCTCACCGGAGCTCCTACGAGCAGTACTTC. This codes for CASSPHRSSYEQYF. The full variable domain, rest sourced from reference TRBV13 and TRBJ2-7, is AAGVIQSPRHLIKEKRETATLKCYPIPRHDTVYWYQQGPGQDPQFLISFYEKMQSDKGSIPDRFSAQQFSDYHSELNMSSLELGDSALYFCASSPHRSSYEQYFGPGTRLTVT.

This clonotype was seen at least ten times. The chain carries TRBV6-4 and TRBJ1-2; 10 bases match TRBD1. The junction had 3 bases not matched to a gene; V was cut back by 5 bases and J by 6 bases. The CDR3 spans 13 residues. Germline assignment: CDR1 MRHNA and CDR2 SNTAGT. CDR3 amino acids: CASSSTGGNGYTF. Written as DNA, the CDR3 is TGTGCCAGCAGTTCGACAGGGGGCAATGGCTACACCTTC.

This clonotype has a count of ten or more. J is TRBJ1-6 and V is TRBV6-2 or TRBV6-3; D gene uncertain. The CDR3 is 14 residues long. Trimming took 6 bases from V and 7 from J, leaving 13 bases between them. Looked up from germline, CDR1 is MNHEY and CDR2 is SVGEGT. Here the CDR3 reads CASSSNVENSPLHF. The CDR3 region has the DNA TGTGCCAGCAGCTCGAATGTAGAGAATTCACCCCTCCACTTT.

The V call is TRBV7-2, the J call TRBJ2-5; tentatively, D is TRBD1 (7 bases). The germline V gene has CDR1 SGHTA and CDR2 FQGNSA. V lost 6 bases, J lost 5 bases, and 16 bases lay in between. This CDR3 comprises 14 residues. The chain's CDR3 is CASRSTGTEETQYF. In DNA, the CDR3 is TGTGCCAGCAGATCGACAGGGACTGAGGAGACCCAGTACTTC.

J is TRBJ2-3 and V is TRBV2; the D gene is possibly TRBD2 (6 bases). The germline V and J ends were trimmed by 4 bases and 0 bases, with 14 bases remaining between them. This CDR3 has 16 residues. Germline CDR1 and CDR2: SNHLY and FYNNEI. The CDR3 DNA follows: TGTGCCAGCAGTGTGAGGGCAGGGACTAGCACAGATACGCAGTATTTT. This sequence encodes CASSVRAGTSTDTQYF.

In this sample, this clonotype turned up many times. The chain is built from TRBV6-5 and TRBJ2-5; 9 bases agree with TRBD2. The germline V gene has CDR1 MNHEY and CDR2 SVGAGI. The length of the CDR3 is 16 residues. The junction had 6 bases not matched to a gene; V was cut back by 0 bases and J by 4 bases. As DNA, the CDR3 is TGTGCCAGCAGTTACTCGAGAAGCGGGGGGTTAGAGACCCAGTACTTC. It translates to CASSYSRSGGLETQYF.

This clonotype has at least ten counts. This chain connects TRBV27 to TRBJ1-3; no reliable D call. There are 9 residues in the CDR3. The germline V gene encodes CDR1 MNHEY and CDR2 SMNVEV (reference sequence). The CDR3 is CETGNTIYF. The DNA for the CDR3 is TGTGAGACTGGAAACACCATATATTTT.

The chain carries TRBV19 and TRBJ1-5; maybe TRBD1 (6 bases). CDR3 length equals 12 residues. The germline CDR1 and CDR2 sequences are LNHDA and SQIVND (reference sequence). Trimming removed 6 bases from V and 8 bases from J, with 11 bases in between. This chain's CDR3 is CASRPRGKPQHF. The CDR3, as DNA: TGTGCCAGTAGGCCCAGGGGTAAGCCCCAGCATTTT. Full variable domain (missing parts from reference TRBV19 and TRBJ1-5): DGGITQSPKYLFRKEGQNVTLSCEQNLNHDAMYWYRQDPGQGLRLIYYSQIVNDFQKGDIAEGYSVSREKKESFPLTVTSAQKNPTAFYLCASRPRGKPQHFGDGTRLSIL.

Many counts were recorded for this clonotype. The chain links TRBV12-3 or TRBV12-4 to TRBJ2-3; TRBD1 matches at 8 bases. V lost 3 bases, J lost 1 base, and 0 bases stayed unmatched. CDR3 length: 14 amino acids. CDR3 amino acids: CASSLDRGTDTQYF. For the CDR3, the DNA is TGTGCCAGCAGTTTGGACAGGGGCACAGATACGCAGTATTTT.

This clonotype came up once. The chain uses TRBV20-1 and TRBJ2-5, with TRBD1 matching over 8 bases. Germline V gene data show CDR1 as DFQATT and CDR2 as SNEGSKA (reference sequence). This CDR3 is 13 amino acids long. J lost 4 bases, V lost 6 bases, and 7 bases had no gene match. This CDR3 is CSANGQGRETQYF. CDR3 nucleotides: TGCAGTGCCAACGGACAGGGTAGAGAGACCCAGTACTTC.

The J gene is TRBJ1-1, the V gene TRBV27; D gene uncertain. Germline V gene data show CDR1 as MNHEY and CDR2 as SMNVEV (reference sequence). V shed 3 bases and J shed 1 base, with 15 bases lying between them. The CDR3 length is 16 residues. CDR3 in DNA: TGTGCCAGCAGTTTCTTTCCCCCAAGGGCGAACACTGAAGCTTTCTTT. It encodes CASSFFPPRANTEAFF.